This T cell receptor beta chain was obtained from a study of T cell responses to AZD1222 COVID-19 vaccine. Second-dose timings of about 4 or about 12 weeks were pooled. The study's findings and limits: Distributed over spike, vaccine-associated CD4 TCRs predominated at 160-218 and 743-854. Epitopes outside B.1.351 and B.1.1.7 mutated regions reportedly drew nearly half of spike TCRs. Sampling that yielded the repertoires occurred only after the peak T cell response.

Using immunoSEQ multiplex PCR, the repertoire was profiled, and TCRdb retains in-frame clones only, with some absent. The top ten clones hold less than 4% of a sample with tens of thousands of clones, about 90% of them seen once. Of note for this clone: What it recognizes is unknown.

This CDR3 has 16 residues. With 3 bases removed from V and 6 bases from J, the gap between germline ends came to 21 bases. Germline V gene lookup returns CDR1 ENHRY and CDR2 SYGVKD. The V and J genes are TRBV10-3 and TRBJ2-7, with D unclear. The receptor was isolated from an adult who received the AZD1222 COVID-19 vaccine. Sample: peripheral blood, taken 28 days after the second AZD1222 dose. The DNA of the CDR3 is TGTGCCATCAGTGAAAAAGCCAGCAGTCGAGGCTCCGAGCAGTACTTC. Amino acids: CAISEKASSRGSEQYF.